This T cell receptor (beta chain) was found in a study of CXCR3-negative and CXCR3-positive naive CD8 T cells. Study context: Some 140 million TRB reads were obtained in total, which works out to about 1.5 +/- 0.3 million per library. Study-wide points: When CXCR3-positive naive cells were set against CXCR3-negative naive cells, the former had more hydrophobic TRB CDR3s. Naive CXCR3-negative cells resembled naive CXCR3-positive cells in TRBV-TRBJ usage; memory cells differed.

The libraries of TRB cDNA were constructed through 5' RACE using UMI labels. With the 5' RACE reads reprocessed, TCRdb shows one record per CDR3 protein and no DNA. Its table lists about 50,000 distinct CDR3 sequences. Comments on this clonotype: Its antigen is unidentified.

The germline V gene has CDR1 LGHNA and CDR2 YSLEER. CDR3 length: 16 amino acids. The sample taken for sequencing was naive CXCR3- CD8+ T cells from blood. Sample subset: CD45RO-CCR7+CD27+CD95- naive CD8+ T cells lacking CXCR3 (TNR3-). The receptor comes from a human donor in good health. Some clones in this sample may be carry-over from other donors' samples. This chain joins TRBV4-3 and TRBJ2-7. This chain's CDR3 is CASSQGIYGDSYEQYF.